The clone carrying this T cell receptor (beta chain) came up a few times. As yet, its antigen is unknown. This entry belongs to a study of T cell repertoires in cytomegalovirus infection. Study outcomes and limitations: The ex vivo response showed dominance by HLA-C-restricted CMV-specific TCR beta clonotypes. Summed frequency of public TCR beta families distinguished CMV carriers with the relevant HLA.

The V end was cut by 1 base, the J end by 0 bases, with 17 bases between. The CDR3 extends over 18 amino acids. The germline CDR1 and CDR2 sequences are MGHRA and YSYEKL. TCRdb re-analysed the reads in MiXCR, keeping a single row per CDR3 protein. The data contain about 570,000 distinct CDR3 sequences, under 45% of them seen just once; the ten biggest clones take up over 45%. The starting material was cultured PBMCs, obtained from culture after CMV antigen stimulation. The TCR sequence derives from a human donor in good health (CMV status not recorded). Some clones in this sample may be carry-over from other donors' samples. The gene calls are TRBV4-1 and TRBJ2-3; D is undetermined. CDR3 protein: CASSQGGFRGSSTDTQYF. CDR3 DNA sequence: TGCGCCAGCAGCCAAGGAGGCTTTAGAGGAAGTAGCACAGATACGCAGTATTTT.